These T cell receptor beta chains were read from a single sample in a study of blood T cell repertoires in COVID-19. Repertoires were generated with immunoSEQ multiplex PCR, while TCRdb's copy carries only in-frame clones and drops some. The sample lists roughly 65,000 clones; over 80% were seen once. Sequenced: peripheral blood. The receptors originated from a human donor in a cohort sampled during active COVID-19. CDR3s include the opening cysteine and the closing phenylalanine or tryptophan. A D gene is named only where the DNA matches it firmly. Not every row has a clone size; where given, it reads once, few, many or a size class.

J: TRBJ2-6
size: .
V: TRBV28
D: .
CDR3: CASRPQGSGAGANVLTF
DNA: TGTGCCAGCAGGCCTCAGGGATCAGGGGCTGGGGCCAACGTCCTGACTTTC

J: TRBJ2-1
size: .
V: TRBV19
D: TRBD2
CDR3: CASSTPRIRRGGTYNEQFF
DNA: TGTGCCAGTAGTACCCCCCGCATAAGGCGCGGGGGGACCTACAATGAGCAGTTCTTC

J: TRBJ1-1
size: .
V: TRBV9
D: TRBD1
CDR3: CASSVGGTGDTEAFF
DNA: TGTGCCAGCAGCGTAGGCGGGACAGGGGACACTGAAGCTTTCTTT

J: TRBJ2-2
size: .
V: TRBV11-2
D: TRBD1
CDR3: CASSRQGSYTGELFF
DNA: TGTGCCAGCAGCCGACAGGGGTCTTACACCGGGGAGCTGTTTTTT

J: TRBJ2-7
size: .
V: TRBV24-1
D: TRBD1
CDR3: CATSETGTGVHEQYF
DNA: TGTGCCACCAGTGAGACCGGGACAGGGGTTCACGAGCAGTACTTC

J: TRBJ1-5
size: .
V: TRBV28
D: TRBD1
CDR3: CASSLRGGGNQPQHF
DNA: TGTGCCAGCAGTTTAAGAGGGGGCGGCAATCAGCCCCAGCATTTT

J: TRBJ2-3
size: few
V: TRBV7-2
D: .
CDR3: CASSLVGGGWYTQYF
DNA: TGTGCCAGCAGCTTAGTGGGTGGGGGGTGGTATACGCAGTATTTT

J: TRBJ2-3
size: .
V: TRBV15
D: .
CDR3: CATSRDSFGSTDTQYF
DNA: TGTGCCACCAGCAGAGACTCTTTCGGTAGCACAGATACGCAGTATTTT

J: TRBJ2-3
size: .
V: TRBV5-6
D: TRBD2
CDR3: CASSLLADTDTQYF
DNA: TGTGCCAGCAGCCTTCTAGCGGACACAGATACGCAGTATTTT

J: TRBJ1-4
size: once
V: TRBV2
D: .
CDR3: CASIQYEKLFF
DNA: TGTGCCAGCATTCAGTACGAAAAACTGTTTTTT

J: TRBJ2-5
size: once
V: TRBV5-5
D: .
CDR3: CASTNSGYQETQYF
DNA: TGTGCCAGCACCAATTCAGGGTACCAAGAGACCCAGTACTTC

J: TRBJ1-1
size: .
V: TRBV6-1
D: TRBD1
CDR3: CASSEYGQGKNTEAFF
DNA: TGTGCCAGCAGTGAGTACGGACAGGGGAAGAACACTGAAGCTTTCTTT

J: TRBJ1-3
size: few
V: TRBV5-1
D: TRBD1
CDR3: CASSPTGTVRSGNTIYF
DNA: TGCGCCAGCAGCCCCACCGGGACAGTTCGGTCTGGAAACACCATATATTTT

J: TRBJ1-4
size: .
V: TRBV11-3
D: .
CDR3: CASSLEGTRLNEKLFF
DNA: TGTGCCAGCAGCTTGGAAGGGACAAGGTTGAATGAAAAACTGTTTTTT

J: TRBJ1-1
size: once
V: TRBV9
D: .
CDR3: CASSVEGRGGTEAFF
DNA: TGTGCCAGCAGCGTAGAAGGTCGGGGGGGCACTGAAGCTTTCTTT

J: TRBJ1-5
size: many
V: TRBV28
D: TRBD1
CDR3: CASSPTGQLGYSNQPQHF
DNA: TGTGCCAGCAGTCCCACGGGACAGTTGGGTTATAGCAATCAGCCCCAGCATTTT

J: TRBJ2-2
size: .
V: TRBV6-1
D: .
CDR3: CASSEEGWLGGELFF
DNA: TGTGCCAGCAGTGAAGAGGGGTGGTTGGGCGGGGAGCTGTTTTTT

J: TRBJ2-7
size: .
V: TRBV4-1
D: TRBD1
CDR3: CASSHVIQGYYEQYF
DNA: TGCGCCAGCAGCCATGTGATACAGGGGTACTACGAGCAGTACTTC

J: TRBJ1-4
size: .
V: TRBV5-6
D: TRBD1
CDR3: CASSYDRGYEKLFF
DNA: TGTGCCAGCAGCTATGACAGGGGGTATGAAAAACTGTTTTTT

J: TRBJ2-5
size: .
V: TRBV5-5
D: .
CDR3: CASSLGLLVSGIRETQYF
DNA: TGTGCCAGCAGCTTGGGGTTACTTGTGTCGGGGATCCGGGAGACCCAGTACTTC

J: TRBJ2-7
size: .
V: TRBV18
D: .
CDR3: CASSPGSSYEQYF
DNA: TGTGCCAGCTCACCGGGCAGCTCCTACGAGCAGTACTTC

J: TRBJ1-2
size: .
V: TRBV13
D: TRBD1
CDR3: CASSPDRAHGYTF
DNA: TGTGCCAGCAGCCCCGACAGGGCCCATGGCTACACCTTC

J: TRBJ1-2
size: once
V: TRBV2
D: TRBD1
CDR3: CASSVKRGGGAADEANYGYTF
DNA: TGTGCCAGCAGCGTGAAACGTGGAGGGGGCGCGGCTGACGAAGCTAACTATGGCTACACCTTC

J: TRBJ1-5
size: once
V: TRBV19
D: .
CDR3: CASSIDRQGRNQPQHF
DNA: TGTGCCAGTAGTATAGATCGTCAGGGTCGCAATCAGCCCCAGCATTTT

J: TRBJ1-2
size: .
V: TRBV4-1
D: .
CDR3: CASSREGVQGGYTF
DNA: TGCGCCAGCAGCCGTGAAGGGGTGCAGGGCGGCTACACCTTC

J: TRBJ2-1
size: few
V: TRBV4-3
D: .
CDR3: CASSQVGGRDEQFF
DNA: TGCGCCAGCAGCCAAGTGGGAGGCCGCGATGAGCAGTTCTTC

J: TRBJ1-4
size: .
V: TRBV30
D: .
CDR3: CAWREGGASEKLFF
DNA: TGTGCCTGGAGGGAAGGGGGGGCTTCTGAAAAACTGTTTTTT

J: TRBJ2-2
size: .
V: TRBV4-1
D: TRBD1
CDR3: CASSQRTGAGELFF
DNA: TGCGCCAGCAGCCAAAGGACAGGGGCCGGGGAGCTGTTTTTT

J: TRBJ1-2
size: .
V: TRBV2
D: TRBD1
CDR3: CASNQVRGPGTF
DNA: TGTGCCAGCAATCAAGTAAGGGGGCCTGGCACCTTC

J: TRBJ2-7
size: .
V: TRBV27
D: TRBD1
CDR3: CASSFRYGPGTGNSYEQYF
DNA: TGTGCCAGCAGTTTCCGCTACGGTCCCGGGACAGGGAATAGCTACGAGCAGTACTTC

J: TRBJ1-2
size: .
V: TRBV5-1
D: .
CDR3: CASSSRGDYGYTF
DNA: TGCGCCAGCAGCTCCAGAGGAGACTATGGCTACACCTTC

J: TRBJ2-2
size: .
V: TRBV12-3/TRBV12-4
D: .
CDR3: CASTPGYTGELFF
DNA: TGTGCCAGCACCCCGGGTTACACCGGGGAGCTGTTTTTT

J: TRBJ2-3
size: .
V: TRBV30
D: TRBD2
CDR3: CAWAVGGWSTDTQYF
DNA: TGTGCCTGGGCCGTCGGGGGGTGGAGCACAGATACGCAGTATTTT

J: TRBJ2-7
size: .
V: TRBV5-1
D: TRBD1
CDR3: CASSPGQDYEQYF
DNA: TGCGCCAGCAGCCCAGGACAGGACTACGAGCAGTACTTC

J: TRBJ1-5
size: .
V: TRBV4-1
D: .
CDR3: CASSQQGLNQPQHF
DNA: TGCGCCAGCAGCCAACAGGGGCTTAATCAGCCCCAGCATTTT

J: TRBJ2-1
size: .
V: TRBV27
D: .
CDR3: CASSPIGQGLYNEQFF
DNA: TGTGCCAGCAGTCCTATAGGGCAGGGTCTATACAATGAGCAGTTCTTC

J: TRBJ1-4
size: .
V: TRBV28
D: TRBD1
CDR3: CASSGPPGTGNEKLFF
DNA: TGTGCCAGCAGCGGCCCTCCTGGGACAGGAAATGAAAAACTGTTTTTT

J: TRBJ1-1
size: few
V: TRBV19
D: .
CDR3: CASKGQVNTEAFF
DNA: TGTGCCAGTAAGGGACAAGTGAACACTGAAGCTTTCTTT

J: TRBJ1-6
size: .
V: TRBV14
D: .
CDR3: CASSLETRNSPLHF
DNA: TGTGCCAGCAGCCTAGAGACACGTAATTCACCCCTCCACTTT

J: TRBJ1-2
size: .
V: TRBV3-1/TRBV3-2
D: .
CDR3: CASSQGPSGIGSGGYTF
DNA: TGTGCCAGCAGCCAAGGTCCTTCAGGGATCGGCTCGGGTGGCTACACCTTC

J: TRBJ1-5
size: .
V: TRBV6-6
D: .
CDR3: CASSLLLGGNQPQHF
DNA: TGTGCCAGCAGTTTATTATTAGGGGGCAATCAGCCCCAGCATTTT

J: TRBJ2-2
size: .
V: TRBV7-6
D: TRBD1
CDR3: CASSVGQGANTGELFF
DNA: TGTGCCAGCAGCGTGGGACAGGGGGCGAACACCGGGGAGCTGTTTTTT

J: TRBJ1-4
size: .
V: TRBV6-5
D: .
CDR3: CASSRTGNEKLFF
DNA: TGTGCCAGCAGTCGGACTGGTAATGAAAAACTGTTTTTT

J: TRBJ2-1
size: .
V: TRBV5-5
D: TRBD1
CDR3: CASSPPGTGGRDEQFF
DNA: TGTGCCAGCAGCCCCCCCGGGACAGGGGGCCGAGATGAGCAGTTCTTC

J: TRBJ2-5
size: .
V: TRBV18
D: .
CDR3: CASSQQGAETQYF
DNA: TGTGCCAGCTCACAACAGGGTGCGGAGACCCAGTACTTC

J: TRBJ2-3
size: once
V: TRBV3-1/TRBV3-2
D: TRBD2
CDR3: CASSPGLAGTDTQYF
DNA: TGTGCCAGCAGCCCCGGACTAGCCGGCACAGATACGCAGTATTTT

J: TRBJ2-5
size: .
V: TRBV11-2
D: .
CDR3: CASARWERETQYF
DNA: TGTGCCAGCGCCCGATGGGAGCGAGAGACCCAGTACTTC

J: TRBJ1-6
size: once
V: TRBV10-3
D: TRBD1
CDR3: CAICRGDNSPLHF
DNA: TGTGCCATCTGCAGGGGGGATAATTCACCCCTCCACTTT

J: TRBJ2-1
size: .
V: TRBV6-2/TRBV6-3
D: .
CDR3: CASSRDRTGRGNEQFF
DNA: TGTGCCAGCAGTCGAGACCGGACAGGGAGGGGAAATGAGCAGTTCTTC

J: TRBJ2-2
size: few
V: TRBV7-9
D: .
CDR3: CASDRSSGELFF
DNA: TGTGCCAGTGACAGGTCGTCCGGGGAGCTGTTTTTT

J: TRBJ2-2
size: .
V: TRBV19
D: .
CDR3: CASSISARANTGELFF
DNA: TGTGCCAGTAGTATTTCGGCCAGGGCGAACACCGGGGAGCTGTTTTTT

J: TRBJ1-2
size: .
V: TRBV3-1/TRBV3-2
D: .
CDR3: CASSQEATVNYGYTF
DNA: TGTGCCAGCAGCCAAGAGGCAACAGTAAACTATGGCTACACCTTC